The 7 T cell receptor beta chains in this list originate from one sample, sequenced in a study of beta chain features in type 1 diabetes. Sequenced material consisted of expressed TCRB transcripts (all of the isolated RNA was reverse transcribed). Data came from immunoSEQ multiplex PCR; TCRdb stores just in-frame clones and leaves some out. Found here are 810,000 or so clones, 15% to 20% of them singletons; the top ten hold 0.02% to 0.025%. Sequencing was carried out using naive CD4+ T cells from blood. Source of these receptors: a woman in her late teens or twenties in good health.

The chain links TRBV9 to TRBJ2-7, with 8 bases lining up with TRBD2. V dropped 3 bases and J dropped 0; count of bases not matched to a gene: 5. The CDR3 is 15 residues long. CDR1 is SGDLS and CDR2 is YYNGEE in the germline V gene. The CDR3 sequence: CASSAGGGTSYEQYF. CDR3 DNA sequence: TGTGCCAGCAGCGCCGGGGGGGGAACCTCCTACGAGCAGTACTTC.

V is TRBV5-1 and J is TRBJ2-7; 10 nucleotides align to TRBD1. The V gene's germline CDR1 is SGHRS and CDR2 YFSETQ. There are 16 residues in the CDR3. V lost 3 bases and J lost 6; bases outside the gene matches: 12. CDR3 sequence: CASSWESPGQGSEQYF. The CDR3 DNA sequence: TGCGCCAGCAGCTGGGAGAGCCCGGGACAGGGGAGCGAGCAGTACTTC.

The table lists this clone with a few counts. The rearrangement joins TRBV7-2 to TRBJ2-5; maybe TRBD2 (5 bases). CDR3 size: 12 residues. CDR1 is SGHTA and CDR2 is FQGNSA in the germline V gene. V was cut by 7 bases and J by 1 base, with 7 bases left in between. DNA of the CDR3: TGTGCCAGCAATCGGGGCCAAGAGACCCAGTACTTC. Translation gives CASNRGQETQYF.

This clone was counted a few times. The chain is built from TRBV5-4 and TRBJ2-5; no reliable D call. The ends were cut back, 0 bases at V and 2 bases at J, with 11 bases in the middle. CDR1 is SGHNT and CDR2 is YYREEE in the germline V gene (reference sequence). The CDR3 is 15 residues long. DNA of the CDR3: TGTGCCAGCAGCTTGGAGGTCCCGAGGCAAGAGACCCAGTACTTC. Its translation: CASSLEVPRQETQYF.

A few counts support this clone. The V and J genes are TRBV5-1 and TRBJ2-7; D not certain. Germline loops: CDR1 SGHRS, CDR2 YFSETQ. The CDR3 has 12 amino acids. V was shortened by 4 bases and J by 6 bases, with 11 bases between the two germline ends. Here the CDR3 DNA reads TGCGCCAGCAGCGTGGTCGGTATCGAGCAGTACTTC. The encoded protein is CASSVVGIEQYF.

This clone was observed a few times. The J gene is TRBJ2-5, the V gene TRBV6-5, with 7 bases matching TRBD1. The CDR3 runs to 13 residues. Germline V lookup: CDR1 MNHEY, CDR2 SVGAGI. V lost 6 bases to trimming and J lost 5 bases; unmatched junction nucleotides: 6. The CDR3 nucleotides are TGTGCCAGCAGAGCGACAGGGTTGGAGACCCAGTACTTC. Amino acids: CASRATGLETQYF.

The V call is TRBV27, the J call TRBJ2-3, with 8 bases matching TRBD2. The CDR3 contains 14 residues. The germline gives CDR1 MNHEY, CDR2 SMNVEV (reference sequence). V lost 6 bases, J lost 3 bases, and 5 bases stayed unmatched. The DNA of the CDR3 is TGTGCCAGCAGGGAAGCGGGAGTGACAGATACGCAGTATTTT. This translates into CASREAGVTDTQYF.